These T cell receptor delta chains were read from a single sample in a study of Vδ1+ human thymocytes. TCRdb reapplied CATT to the multiplex PCR reads. The sample holds roughly 55,000 delta-chain clones; roughly 15% are singletons and the top ten take roughly 0.46%. The sample taken for sequencing was Vdelta1+ gamma-delta thymocytes from the thymus. Source of these receptors: a boy under three years old who had congenital heart surgery. CDR3s include the opening cysteine and the closing phenylalanine or tryptophan. Fields, in order: clone size, V gene, J gene, D gene, CDR3 DNA, CDR3 protein. D genes are given only for firm matches. The listing skips clone size in some rows; elsewhere it reads once, few, many or a size class.

>NA|TRDV1|TRDJ1|TRDD3
TGTGCTCTTGGGGAATATATTGGGGGATTCAACACCGATAAACTCATCTTT
CALGEYIGGFNTDKLIF
>NA|TRDV1|TRDJ1|TRDD3
TGTGCTCTTGGGGAATTCGTACTGGGGGATACGTACACCGATAAACTCATCTTT
CALGEFVLGDTYTDKLIF
>few|TRDV1|TRDJ1|TRDD3
TGTGCTCTTGGGGTAAGAAATGAGGGATACGTCAAACTCATCTTT
CALGVRNEGYVKLIF
>NA|TRDV1|TRDJ1|TRDD2
TGTGCTCTTGGCAACGGCCTTCCTACGTGGGTGGGGGTTCCTAACACCGATAAACTCATCTTT
CALGNGLPTWVGVPNTDKLIF
>few|TRDV2|TRDJ1|NA
TGTGCCTGTGGCACTTGGGACCACACCGATAAACTCATCTTT
CACGTWDHTDKLIF
>few|TRDV1|TRDJ1|TRDD3
TGTGCTCTTGGGGAACTCGTTCCCCGTGTGACCCTACTGGGGGATTACACCGATAAACTCATCTTT
CALGELVPRVTLLGDYTDKLIF
>few|TRDV1|TRDJ1|TRDD3
TGTGCTCTTGGGGATACGTATTCCTATTCCGTACTGGGGGATATCGGGTACACCGATAAACTCATCTTT
CALGDTYSYSVLGDIGYTDKLIF
>NA|TRDV1|TRDJ1|NA
TGTGCTCTTGGGGAACTCGGCCTTCCTACTCTCATACTGGGGGATACCGATAAACTCATCTTT
CALGELGLPTLILGDTDKLIF
>few|TRDV1|TRDJ1|TRDD3
TGTGCTCTTCACCTCCCTTCCTACAAATTTGTTGGGGGATACGCCCGCATCCCGTACACCGATAAACTCATCTTT
CALHLPSYKFVGGYARIPYTDKLIF
>few|TRDV1|TRDJ1|TRDD3
TGTGCTCTTGGGGAACTTCTCCTTTCCTTACGTACTGGGGGAACCATTTACACCGATAAACTCATCTTT
CALGELLLSLRTGGTIYTDKLIF
>NA|TRDV1|TRDJ1|TRDD3
TGTGCTCTTGGGGAGCCCTATACTGGGGGACTCACCGATAAACTCATCTTT
CALGEPYTGGLTDKLIF
>NA|TRDV1|TRDJ1|NA
TGTGCTCTTGGGGTTCCACTTCCAACCGATAAACTCATCTTT
CALGVPLPTDKLIF
>few|TRDV1|TRDJ1|NA
TGTGCTCTTGGGGACCCACTTCCTGCTGGGGGCCAGTACACCGATAAACTCATCTTT
CALGDPLPAGGQYTDKLIF
>few|TRDV1|TRDJ1|TRDD3
TGTGCTCTTGGGGAGGTTCCTAGTCTTGTACTGGGGGATACCCTTTACACCGATAAACTCATCTTT
CALGEVPSLVLGDTLYTDKLIF
>few|TRDV1|TRDJ1|TRDD3
TGTGCTCTTGCGGGATTATCTCGCAACGAGGGTCTGGGGGATATAAGAGGACTCATCTTT
CALAGLSRNEGLGDIRGLIF
>few|TRDV1|TRDJ1|TRDD3
TGTGCTCTTGGGGGACTTCCAATCAACTGGGGGATACGTGTGAAGGGCACCGATAAACTCATCTTT
CALGGLPINWGIRVKGTDKLIF
>few|TRDV1|TRDJ1|TRDD3
TGTGCTCTTGGGAATAGGGGGATATGGGGGACCGCAAGCCGTAGGTACACCGATAAACTCATCTTT
CALGNRGIWGTASRRYTDKLIF
>few|TRDV1|TRDJ1|NA
TGTGCTCTTGAGGTTGTCCTAAGGGAGGATGTATCTGCCGATAAACTCATCTTT
CALEVVLREDVSADKLIF
>few|TRDV1|TRDJ1|NA
TGTGCTCTTGGGGAACAGGCTAGAAGCGATAAACTCATCTTT
CALGEQARSDKLIF
>NA|TRDV1|TRDJ1|TRDD3
TGTGCTCTTGGGGAACTCGTCCTACTCTCTGGGGGATTGTTAACCGATAAACTCATCTTT
CALGELVLLSGGLLTDKLIF
>NA|TRDV1|TRDJ1|NA
TGTGCTCTTGGGGAACTAGAGCCCTTTTTCTCCTGGGGATGGAGGGAGAACACCGATAAACTCATCTTT
CALGELEPFFSWGWRENTDKLIF
>few|TRDV1|TRDJ1|TRDD3
TGTGCTCTTGGGGAACTATCTTTCCAACTGGGGGATACATCCCCCGATAAACTCATCTTT
CALGELSFQLGDTSPDKLIF
>NA|TRDV1|TRDJ1|NA
TGTGCTCTTGGGGTGCATCCCAAGACTACGGGGTACTCTTACACCGATAAACTCATCTTT
CALGVHPKTTGYSYTDKLIF
>NA|TRDV1|TRDJ1|TRDD3
TGTGCTCTTGGGGATTCGCCTTCGGCATCATACTGGGGGATACCGACCGATAAACTCATCTTT
CALGDSPSASYWGIPTDKLIF
>NA|TRDV1|TRDJ1|TRDD3
TGTGCTCTTGGGGAACTAAGTACTGGGGGACGCCCTTACACCGATAAACTCATCTTT
CALGELSTGGRPYTDKLIF
>NA|TRDV1|TRDJ1|TRDD3
TGTGCTCTTGGGGAATTTCCTAACGTACTGGGGGTGGCCGATAAACTCATCTTT
CALGEFPNVLGVADKLIF
>once|TRDV1|TRDJ1|TRDD3
TGTGCTCTTGGGGAAGAATCGCCCTACGAGGGTCTGGGGGATACGCCGGGGGTCAAACTCATCTTT
CALGEESPYEGLGDTPGVKLIF
>few|TRDV1|TRDJ1|TRDD3
TGTGCTCTTGTCTTGGGGGATAGCCTCGCCGATAAACTCATCTTT
CALVLGDSLADKLIF
>few|TRDV1|TRDJ1|TRDD3
TGTGCTCTTGGGGTCCCTATAGGAGCCTGGGGGATACTTCGGGGGAATAAACTCATCTTT
CALGVPIGAWGILRGNKLIF
>few|TRDV1|TRDJ1|NA
TGTGCTCTTGGGGAGCCCCGGTCAATTCGCGGGCTCTTCCTAACGACGGTACTGGGTGACACCGATAAACTCATCTTT
CALGEPRSIRGLFLTTVLGDTDKLIF
>NA|TRDV1|TRDJ1|NA
TGTGCTCTTGGGGAACTAGTGGGAAATCCTACGAGTGGGTTTGGCACCGATAAACTCATCTTT
CALGELVGNPTSGFGTDKLIF
>NA|TRDV1|TRDJ1|TRDD3
TGTGCTCTTGGGGAATACAATTCCGACAACGTTTACTGGGGGATACAATACACCGATAAACTCATCTTT
CALGEYNSDNVYWGIQYTDKLIF
>few|TRDV3|TRDJ1|TRDD3
TGTGCCTTTACCACCCTCCTTCCCCCCCTAGTCCTGGGGGATATTACCGATAAACTCATCTTT
CAFTTLLPPLVLGDITDKLIF
>NA|TRDV1|TRDJ1|NA
TGTGCTCTTGGGTCCCACTTCCTTTTAAAGTACACCGATAAACTCATCTTT
CALGSHFLLKYTDKLIF
>few|TRDV1|TRDJ2|TRDD3
TGTGCTCTTGGGGAACTCACACTACTGGGGGATACTTTGACAGCACAACTCTTCTTT
CALGELTLLGDTLTAQLFF
>few|TRDV1|TRDJ1|TRDD3
TGTGCTCTTGGGGGAAATCCCTTCCTTTCCTCTTTACTGGGGGATACGCGATATAAACTCATCTTT
CALGGNPFLSSLLGDTRYKLIF
>NA|TRDV1|TRDJ1|TRDD3
TGTGCTCTTGGGGAGCACCTTCGGGGGGATGTTGGTAAACTCATCTTT
CALGEHLRGDVGKLIF
>few|TRDV1|TRDJ1|NA
TGTGCTCTTGGGGAACTAGGAGGCGCTAGCGGTCCCTCTTACACCGATAAACTCATCTTT
CALGELGGASGPSYTDKLIF
>NA|TRDV1|TRDJ1|NA
TGTGCTCTTGGAACTGACTATTCCTGCGTTAATGGGACGTACACCGATAAACTCATCTTT
CALGTDYSCVNGTYTDKLIF
>few|TRDV1|TRDJ1|TRDD3
TGTGCTCTTGGGGAAAGGATCCGTAGGATACGGGCCGATAAACTCATCTTT
CALGERIRRIRADKLIF
>NA|TRDV1|TRDJ1|NA
TGTGCTCTTGGGGCCCTAGGCGACTGGGTCAGGGTCATCTTT
CALGALGDWVRVIF
>NA|TRDV1|TRDJ1|NA
TGTGCTCTCTATCCTACGCTGGGGTACACCGATAAACTCATCTTT
CALYPTLGYTDKLIF
>NA|TRDV1|TRDJ1|NA
TGTGCTCTTGGGGAAGGTGGTTATCCCTCGTACACCGATAAACTCATCTTT
CALGEGGYPSYTDKLIF
>NA|TRDV1|TRDJ1|TRDD3
TGTGCTCTTGGGGAACGGGGCCATTACTGGGGGACGACGTACACCGATAAACTCATCTTT
CALGERGHYWGTTYTDKLIF
>NA|TRDV1|TRDJ1|NA
TGTGCTCTTGGGGACTGTTTTTCCTCCGCGAACACCGATAAACTCATCTTT
CALGDCFSSANTDKLIF
>few|TRDV1|TRDJ1|NA
NA
CALGELADLGIPFTDKLIF
>NA|TRDV1|TRDJ1|TRDD3
TGTGCTCTTGGGGACCCGGTTGGAGGGGATACGGACCCTTTCTACACCGATAAACTCATCTTT
CALGDPVGGDTDPFYTDKLIF
>few|TRDV1|TRDJ1|NA
TGTGCTCTTGGGACCTCCTTGTACTGGGACCCGAAAAAGATTTACACCGATAAACTCATCTTT
CALGTSLYWDPKKIYTDKLIF
>medium-sized|TRDV2|TRDJ1|NA
TGTGCCTGTGACACCTACAGCAGTAAACTCATCTTT
CACDTYSSKLIF
>NA|TRDV1|TRDJ1|TRDD3
TGTGCTCTTGGGGAACTAGTCAACATTTTACTGGGGGATACTGCCCTGTACCGTCGTGAACTCATCTTT
CALGELVNILLGDTALYRRELIF
>few|TRDV1|TRDJ1|NA
TGTGCTCTTGGGGAACAAATCAGAGGGGGGACCTTCACCGATAAACTCATCTTT
CALGEQIRGGTFTDKLIF
>NA|TRDV1|TRDJ1|TRDD3
TGTGCTCTTGGGGACGCCTTCCTACGAGACTGGGGGATAAGAACCGATAAACTCATCTTT
CALGDAFLRDWGIRTDKLIF
>NA|TRDV1|TRDJ1|TRDD3
TGTGCTCTTTTGACTGGGGGATACACCGATAAACTCATCTTT
CALLTGGYTDKLIF